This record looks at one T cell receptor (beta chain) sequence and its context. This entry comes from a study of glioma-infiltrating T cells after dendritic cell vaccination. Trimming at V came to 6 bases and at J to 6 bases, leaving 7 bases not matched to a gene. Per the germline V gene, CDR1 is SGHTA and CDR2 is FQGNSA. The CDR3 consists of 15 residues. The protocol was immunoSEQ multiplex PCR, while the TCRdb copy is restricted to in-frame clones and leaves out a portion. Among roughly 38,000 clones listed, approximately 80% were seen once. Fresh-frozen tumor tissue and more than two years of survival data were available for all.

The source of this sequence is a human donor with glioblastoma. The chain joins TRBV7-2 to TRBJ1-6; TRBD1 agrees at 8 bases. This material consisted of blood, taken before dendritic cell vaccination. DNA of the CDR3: TGTGCCAGCAGACAGGACAGGGTTGGTAATTCACCCCTCCACTTT. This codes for CASRQDRVGNSPLHF.